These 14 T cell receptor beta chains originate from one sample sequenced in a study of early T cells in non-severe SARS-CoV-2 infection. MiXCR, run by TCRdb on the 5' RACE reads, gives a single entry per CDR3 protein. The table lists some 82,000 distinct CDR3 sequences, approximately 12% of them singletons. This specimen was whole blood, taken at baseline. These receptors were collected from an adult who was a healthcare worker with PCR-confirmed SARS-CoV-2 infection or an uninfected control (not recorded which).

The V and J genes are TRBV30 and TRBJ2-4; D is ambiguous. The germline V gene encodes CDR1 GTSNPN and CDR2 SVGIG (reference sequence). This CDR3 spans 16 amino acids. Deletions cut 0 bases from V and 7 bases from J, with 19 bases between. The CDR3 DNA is TGTGCCTGGAGTGTACATGGGTCGTACTGGTTCAACATTCAGTACTTC. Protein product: CAWSVHGSYWFNIQYF.

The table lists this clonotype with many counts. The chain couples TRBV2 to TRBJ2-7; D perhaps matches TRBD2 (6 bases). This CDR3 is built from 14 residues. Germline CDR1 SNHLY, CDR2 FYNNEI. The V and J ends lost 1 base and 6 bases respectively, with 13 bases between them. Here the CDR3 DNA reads TGTGCCAGCAGTGAAGTCCGGGGGACGGGCGAGCAGTACTTC. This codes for CASSEVRGTGEQYF.

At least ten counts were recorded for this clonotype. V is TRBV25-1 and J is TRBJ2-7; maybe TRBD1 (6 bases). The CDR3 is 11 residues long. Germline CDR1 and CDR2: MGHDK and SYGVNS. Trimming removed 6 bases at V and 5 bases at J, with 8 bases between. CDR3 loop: CASSRGNEQYF. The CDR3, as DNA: TGTGCCAGCAGCAGGGGAAACGAGCAGTACTTC.

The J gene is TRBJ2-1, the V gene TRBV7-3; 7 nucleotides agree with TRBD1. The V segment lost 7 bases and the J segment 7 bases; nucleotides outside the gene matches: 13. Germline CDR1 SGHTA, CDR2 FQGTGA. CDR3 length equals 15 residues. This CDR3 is CASTEGRGSLNEQFF. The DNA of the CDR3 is TGTGCCAGCACGGAAGGCAGGGGGTCGCTAAATGAGCAGTTCTTC.

The CDR3 spells CASSQVARTGIGYTF. The DNA for the CDR3 is TGTGCCAGCAGCCAAGTAGCTCGGACAGGGATCGGCTACACCTTC. This chain links TRBV3-1 with TRBJ1-2; 8 nucleotides line up with TRBD1. With V trimmed by 1 base and J by 8 bases, 9 bases remained unmatched. Germline values: CDR1 LGHDT, CDR2 YNNKEL (reference sequence). CDR3 length equals 15 residues.

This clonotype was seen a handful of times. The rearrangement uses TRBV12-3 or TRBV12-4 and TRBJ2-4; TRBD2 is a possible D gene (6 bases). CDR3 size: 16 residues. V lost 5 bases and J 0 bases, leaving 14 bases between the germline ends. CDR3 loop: CASSPGGVVAKNIQYF. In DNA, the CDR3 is TGTGCCAGCAGTCCCGGGGGTGTCGTAGCCAAAAACATTCAGTACTTC.

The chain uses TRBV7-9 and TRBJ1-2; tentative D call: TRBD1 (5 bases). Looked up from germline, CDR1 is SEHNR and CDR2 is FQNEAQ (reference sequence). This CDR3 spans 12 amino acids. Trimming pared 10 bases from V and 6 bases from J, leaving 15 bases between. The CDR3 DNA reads TGTGCCACCCGCGCAGGGATGGATGGCTACACCTTC. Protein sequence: CATRAGMDGYTF. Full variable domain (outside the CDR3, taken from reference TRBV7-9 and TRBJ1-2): DTGVSQNPRHKITKRGQNVTFRCDPISEHNRLYWYRQTLGQGPEFLTYFQNEAQLEKSRLLSDRFSAERPKGSFSTLEIQRTEQGDSAMYLCATRAGMDGYTFGSGTRLTVV.

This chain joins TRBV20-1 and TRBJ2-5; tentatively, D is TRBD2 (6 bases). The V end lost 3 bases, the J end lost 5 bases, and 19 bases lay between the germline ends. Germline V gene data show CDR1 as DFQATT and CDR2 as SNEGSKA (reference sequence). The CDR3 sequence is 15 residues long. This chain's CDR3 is CSASRADYKGETQYF. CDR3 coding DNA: TGCAGTGCTAGTCGAGCGGACTATAAAGGGGAGACCCAGTACTTC.

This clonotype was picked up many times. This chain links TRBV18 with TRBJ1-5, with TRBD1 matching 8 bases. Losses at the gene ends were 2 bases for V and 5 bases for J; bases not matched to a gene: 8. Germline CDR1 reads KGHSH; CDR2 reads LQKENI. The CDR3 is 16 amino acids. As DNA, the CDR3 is TGTGCCAGCTCACCAGGGGTCGGACAGGGTCATCAGCCCCAGCATTTT. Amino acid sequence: CASSPGVGQGHQPQHF. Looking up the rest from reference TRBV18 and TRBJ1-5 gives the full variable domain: NAGVMQNPRHLVRRRGQEARLRCSPMKGHSHVYWYRQLPEEGLKFMVYLQKENIIDESGMPKERFSAEFPKEGPSILRIQQVVRGDSAAYFCASSPGVGQGHQPQHFGDGTRLSIL.

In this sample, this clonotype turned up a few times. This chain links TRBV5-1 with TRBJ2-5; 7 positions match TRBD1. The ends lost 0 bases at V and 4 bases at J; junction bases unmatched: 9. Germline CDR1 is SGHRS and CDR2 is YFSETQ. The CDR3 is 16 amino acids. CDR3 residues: CASSLGGGAYRETQYF. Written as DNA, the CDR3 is TGCGCCAGCAGCTTGGGAGGGGGCGCTTATCGAGAGACCCAGTACTTC.

For the CDR3, the DNA is TGCAGTGCTCGTGGAGGGCGGGAGGAGCGCGAGCAGTACTTC. It encodes CSARGGREEREQYF. The rearrangement joins TRBV20-1 to TRBJ2-7, with 8 positions matching TRBD2. Per the germline V gene, CDR1 is DFQATT and CDR2 is SNEGSKA (reference sequence). CDR3 length equals 14 residues. V was clipped by 5 bases and J by 6 bases; unmatched bases: 12.

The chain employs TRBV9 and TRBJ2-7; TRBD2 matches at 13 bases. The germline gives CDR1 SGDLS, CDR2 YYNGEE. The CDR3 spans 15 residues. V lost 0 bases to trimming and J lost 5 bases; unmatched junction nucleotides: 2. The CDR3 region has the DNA TGTGCCAGCAGCGTAGAGGGGACTAGCGGGAACGAGCAGTACTTC. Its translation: CASSVEGTSGNEQYF.

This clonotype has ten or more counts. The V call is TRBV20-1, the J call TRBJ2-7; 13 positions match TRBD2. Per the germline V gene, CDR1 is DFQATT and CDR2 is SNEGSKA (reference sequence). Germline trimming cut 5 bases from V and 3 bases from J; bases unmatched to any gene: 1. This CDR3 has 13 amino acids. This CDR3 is CSAGLAGVYEQYF. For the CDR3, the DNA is TGCAGTGCTGGACTAGCGGGAGTCTACGAGCAGTACTTC.

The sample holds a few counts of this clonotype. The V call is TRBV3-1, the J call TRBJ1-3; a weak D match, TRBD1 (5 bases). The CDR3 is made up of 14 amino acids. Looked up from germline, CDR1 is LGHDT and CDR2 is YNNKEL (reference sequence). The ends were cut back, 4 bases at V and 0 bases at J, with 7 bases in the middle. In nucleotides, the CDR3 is TGTGCCAGCAGCCGGGACGGCTCTGGAAACACCATATATTTT. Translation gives CASSRDGSGNTIYF.